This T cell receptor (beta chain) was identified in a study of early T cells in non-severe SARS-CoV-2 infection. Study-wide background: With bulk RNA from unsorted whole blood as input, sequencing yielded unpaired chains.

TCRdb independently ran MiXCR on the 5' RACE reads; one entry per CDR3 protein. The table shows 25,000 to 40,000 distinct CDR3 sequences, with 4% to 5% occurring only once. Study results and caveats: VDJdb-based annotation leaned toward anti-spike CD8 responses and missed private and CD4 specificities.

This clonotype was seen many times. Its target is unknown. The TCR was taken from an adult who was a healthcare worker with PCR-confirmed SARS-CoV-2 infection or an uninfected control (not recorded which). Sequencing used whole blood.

In DNA form, the CDR3 reads TGTGCCAGCAGCCTCTTCAGCGGGGGGCTCACAGATACGCAGTATTTT. Residues: CASSLFSGGLTDTQYF. The J gene is TRBJ2-3, the V gene TRBV3-1, with 9 bases that match TRBD2. Trimming took 4 bases from V and 2 from J; bases not matched to a gene: 7. The CDR3 is 16 amino acids. The germline V gene has CDR1 LGHDT and CDR2 YNNKEL (reference sequence).